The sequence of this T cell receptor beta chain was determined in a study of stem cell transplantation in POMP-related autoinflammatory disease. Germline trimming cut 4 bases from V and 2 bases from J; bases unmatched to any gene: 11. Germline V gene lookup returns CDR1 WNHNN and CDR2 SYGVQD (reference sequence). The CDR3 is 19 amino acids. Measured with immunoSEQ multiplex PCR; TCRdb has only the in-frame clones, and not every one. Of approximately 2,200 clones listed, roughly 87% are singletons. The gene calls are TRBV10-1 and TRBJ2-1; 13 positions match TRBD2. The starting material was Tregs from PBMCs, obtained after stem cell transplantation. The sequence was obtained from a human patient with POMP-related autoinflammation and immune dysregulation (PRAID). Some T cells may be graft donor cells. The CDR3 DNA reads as TGCGCCAGCAGTGCTGTCCCGGGACTAGCGGGACTCGCCTACAATGAGCAGTTCTTC. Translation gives CASSAVPGLAGLAYNEQFF.